This TCR beta chain was sequenced in a study of Graves' ophthalmopathy and Graves' hyperthyroidism. In the study overall: If no ophthalmopathy appeared within 18 months of follow-up, hyperthyroidism was termed stable. Whole-study findings and limits: Blood also contained most of the expanded thyroid clonotypes above 0.001 frequency.

CDR1 is DFQATT, CDR2 SNEGSKA, per germline (reference sequence). V lost 3 bases, J lost 5 bases, and 10 bases lay in between. The CDR3 consists of 13 residues. Investigators amplified TCR beta CDR3 regions from RNA transcripts. HTBI primers were employed in first-round RT-PCR, then a second-round multiplex PCR followed. TCRdb itself ran the multiplex PCR reads through MiXCR, one entry per CDR3 protein. The sample has more than 1,000,000 distinct CDR3 sequences; 35% to 40% are singletons. This clonotype was seen repeatedly, ten times or more. Antigen unknown. Patients in the hyperthyroidism group, adults aged 18 to 65, were newly diagnosed, under 2 months' duration.

The sequenced sample consisted of peripheral blood or thyroid tissue (not recorded which). The source is an adult man with Graves' hyperthyroidism. V usage is TRBV20-1 and J usage is TRBJ1-4, with D possibly matching TRBD1 (6 bases). CDR3 DNA: TGCAGTGCTAGTATCGGGGGCAATGAAAAACTGTTTTTT. It translates to CSASIGGNEKLFF.